This T cell receptor (beta chain) stems from a study of regulatory T cells in long-lasting Graves disease (TCRdb year 2021). Background for the entire study: Persistent Graves' disease was defined as antithyroid drug treatment for over 5 years with persistently positive TSH receptor autoantibodies. Peripheral blood TCR sequencing and RNA sequencing compared persistent Graves' disease patients with newly diagnosed Graves' disease patients. The study was registered as a clinical trial and conducted in China. A total of 33 samples underwent TCR sequencing: around 13 from persistent and around 20 from newly diagnosed Graves' disease patients. Persistent Graves' disease patients in the clinical cohort had taken antithyroid drugs for 9.5 to 13 years on average.

The table lists this clonotype with many counts. The antigen this receptor binds is unknown. Base qualities are not at hand, and no much larger clone is one base apart. The library was made by multiplex PCR. Sequenced using an Illumina HiSeq 4000. iRepertoire HTBI primers and Arm-PCR amplification of CDR3 regions were used to construct TCR beta libraries. PCR products were gel purified before sequencing. Per the authors' processing: Gene usage analysis of CDR3 amino acid clonotypes relied on the roughly 67 TRBV and 14 TRBJ segments identified across samples. Filtered high-quality paired reads were merged into contigs using COPE and FqMerger. BLAST was used to align contigs to the IMGT TRBV, TRBD and TRBJ reference genes, and CDR3 was defined following IMGT. Any clonotype with a frequency above 0.1% was classified as a highly expanded clone. Shannon entropy served as the measure of repertoire diversity, while the Gini coefficient captured V-J evenness. Public clonotypes were defined as clonotypes shared by more than one individual. TCRdb reanalyzed the raw reads on its own, using fastp at Q25 for trimming and MiXCR for clone calling, and kept in-frame beta chains. Here each entry gathers all rows of one CDR3 protein and keeps the most common genes and DNA. The V and J calls follow TCRdb's processing rather than the paper's. The sample has 600,000 to 850,000 distinct CDR3 sequences on record, 25% to 30% of them singletons. The ten largest clones take up about two fifths of the sample.

Between the V and J ends, shortened by 2 bases and 7 bases respectively, the junction contains 11 bases. From the germline V gene, CDR1 is SNHLY and CDR2 is FYNNEI. The CDR3 sequence holds 13 residues, the cysteine and phenylalanine included. Just the 39-base CDR3 DNA is kept, in frame starting at base 1. Broader findings and caveats from the paper: Persistent disease showed preferential use of TRBV28, TRBJ1-2 and TRBJ2-5, whereas newly diagnosed disease favored TRBV20-1 and TRBJ2-1. The authors noted that the small sample size was a limitation that may lower accuracy. Patients with persistent disease shared more public clonotypes (around 2,700) than newly diagnosed patients did (966). Sequencing and analysis were restricted to the TCR beta chain. Compared with newly diagnosed patients, patients with persistent Graves' disease had lower TCR Shannon entropy and fewer highly expanded clones, which suggests clonal expansion. Because the primary lesion, thyroid tissue, could not be accessed, the study looked at peripheral blood alone.

The sample's time point label is to be understood as: persistent/refractory GD, antithyroid drugs over 5 years with positive TRAb. For both TCR sequencing and RNA sequencing, RNA was extracted from PBMCs in TRIzol. The diagnosis of Graves' disease was made according to American Thyroid Association guidelines. Patients for the study were recruited at an endocrinology department in Xi'an, China. Each patient gave 7 to 9.5 milliliters of peripheral blood, collected in an EDTA anticoagulant tube. PBMCs were isolated by Ficoll Paque Plus density gradient separation without further T cell sorting. RNA quality was checked with an Agilent 2100 Bioanalyzer and agarose gel, and concentration with a NanoDrop 2000.

This receptor was taken from a female donor with Graves disease. The sample was peripheral blood mononuclear cells (PBMCs), taken when the disease was refractory, from a patient treated with antithyroid drugs. The receptor chain draws on TRBV2 and TRBJ1-1, with the D gene uncertain. For the CDR3, the sequence is CASSELDHIEAFF. The bases read TGTGCCAGCAGTGAACTGGACCACATTGAAGCTTTCTTT.